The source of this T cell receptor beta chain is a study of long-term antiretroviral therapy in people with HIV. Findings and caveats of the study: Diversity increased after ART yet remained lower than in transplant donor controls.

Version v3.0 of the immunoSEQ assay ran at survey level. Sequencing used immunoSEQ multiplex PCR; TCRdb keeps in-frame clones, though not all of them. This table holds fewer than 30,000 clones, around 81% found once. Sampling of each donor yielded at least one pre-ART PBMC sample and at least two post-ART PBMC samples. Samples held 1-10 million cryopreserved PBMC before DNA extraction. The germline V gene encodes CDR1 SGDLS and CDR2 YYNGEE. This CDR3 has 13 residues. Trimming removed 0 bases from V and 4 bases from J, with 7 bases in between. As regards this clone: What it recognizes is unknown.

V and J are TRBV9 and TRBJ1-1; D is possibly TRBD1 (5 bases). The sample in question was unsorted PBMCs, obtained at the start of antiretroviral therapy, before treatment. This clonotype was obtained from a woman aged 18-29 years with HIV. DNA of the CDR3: TGTGCCAGCAGCGTAGGACAGAGCACTGAAGCTTTCTTT. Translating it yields CASSVGQSTEAFF.